The 20 T cell receptor beta chains reported below all come from one sample, sequenced in a study of blood T cells in healthy people across ages. A second PCR of 7 to 11 cycles used a sample-barcoded 5' primer and a J-beta primer mix. TCRdb reanalysed the 5' RACE reads using MiXCR and keeps one entry per CDR3 protein. The top ten hold over 9% of the sample, which has approximately 1.5 million distinct CDR3 sequences, approximately 32% seen once. Material: blood. The source is a woman younger than 45 in good health.

This chain joins TRBV7-9 and TRBJ1-4, with D tentatively TRBD1 (5 bases). Trimming removed 5 bases at V and 7 bases at J, with 14 bases between. Germline V gene sequence: CDR1 SEHNR, CDR2 FQNEAQ (reference sequence). The CDR3 is 14 residues long. The CDR3 sequence: CASSQGRGGEKLFF. The CDR3 nucleotides are TGTGCCAGCAGCCAAGGCCGGGGCGGTGAAAAACTGTTTTTT.

Only a few counts were recorded for this clonotype. The V gene is TRBV6-1, the J gene TRBJ1-5; TRBD1 agrees at 7 bases. This CDR3 is built from 15 residues. The germline CDR1 and CDR2 sequences are MNHNS and SASEGT. V gave up 6 bases and J gave up 7 bases; unmatched junction bases: 12. The CDR3 protein is CASRPASGGRQPQHF. The CDR3 DNA reads TGTGCCAGCAGACCCGCCTCAGGGGGAAGGCAGCCCCAGCATTTT.

The chain uses TRBV5-1 and TRBJ2-5, with D maybe TRBD1 (5 bases). This CDR3 is 14 amino acids long. Trimming removed 7 bases at V and 1 base at J, with 14 bases between. CDR1 and CDR2 (germline): SGHRS, YFSETQ. The chain's CDR3 is CASHTSGIQETQYF. In DNA form, the CDR3 reads TGCGCCAGCCACACCTCAGGGATCCAAGAGACCCAGTACTTC. The variable domain in full, with the rest retrieved from reference TRBV5-1 and TRBJ2-5, is KAGVTQTPRYLIKTRGQQVTLSCSPISGHRSVSWYQQTPGQGLQFLFEYFSETQRNKGNFPGRFSGRQFSNSRSEMNVSTLELGDSALYLCASHTSGIQETQYFGPGTRLLVL.

This rearrangement joins TRBV20-1 to TRBJ1-5; no reliable D call. The CDR3 runs 13 residues. CDR1 DFQATT and CDR2 SNEGSKA come from the germline V gene (reference sequence). V was clipped by 4 bases and J by 3 bases, with 10 bases between them. The CDR3 nucleotides are TGCAGTGCTAAGCCGGGATACAATCAGCCCCAGCATTTT. As protein: CSAKPGYNQPQHF.

This clonotype was seen a handful of times. The chain has TRBV4-2 and TRBJ2-2, with 9 nucleotides matching TRBD2. Germline V gene sequence: CDR1 LGHNA, CDR2 YNFKEQ. With V trimmed by 4 bases and J by 0 bases, 6 bases remained unmatched. The CDR3 sequence is 17 residues long. Here the CDR3 reads CASSPQGTSSNTGELFF. The CDR3 DNA reads TGTGCCAGCAGCCCCCAAGGGACTAGCTCGAACACCGGGGAGCTGTTTTTT.

The chain couples TRBV2 to TRBJ2-7; 7 bases are a match to TRBD1. From germline, CDR1 is SNHLY and CDR2 FYNNEI. The CDR3 covers 13 residues. V shed 6 bases and J 3 bases; nucleotides not matched to a gene: 5. CDR3 DNA sequence: TGTGCCAGCAGCCAACAGGGGTACTACGAGCAGTACTTC. This translates into CASSQQGYYEQYF. Filled out from reference TRBV2 and TRBJ2-7, the complete variable domain reads EPEVTQTPSHQVTQMGQEVILRCVPISNHLYFYWYRQILGQKVEFLVSFYNNEISEKSEIFDDQFSVERPDGSNFTLKIRSTKLEDSAMYFCASSQQGYYEQYFGPGTRLTVT.

This clonotype was recorded a few times. The rearrangement joins TRBV28 to TRBJ2-7; tentative D call: TRBD1 (6 bases). CDR3 length: 15 amino acids. V lost 6 bases and J 3 bases, leaving 18 bases between the germline ends. Per germline, CDR1 MDHEN and CDR2 SYDVKM. The CDR3 protein is CASSPLQGRYYEQYF. Here the CDR3 DNA reads TGTGCCAGCAGCCCACTCCAGGGGAGATACTACGAGCAGTACTTC.

As for this clonotype: One end of the junction does not line up with germline, which may come from a read error. The rearrangement links TRBV6-6 to TRBJ1-2; D is possibly TRBD1 (6 bases). This CDR3 comprises 14 residues. CDR1 and CDR2 (germline): MNHNY, SVGAGI (reference sequence). The CDR3: CASSYSVTGGGYTF. CDR3 bases: TGTGCCAGCAGCTACTCCGTGACCGGGGGCGGCTACACCTTC.

The chain is built from TRBV2 and TRBJ1-1; the D is unclear. Germline V gives CDR1 SNHLY, CDR2 FYNNEI. This CDR3 region has 16 residues. V lost 1 base to trimming and J lost 0 bases, with 12 bases between them. The DNA for the CDR3 is TGTGCCAGCAGTGAAGGCCGTCCGCGCATGAACACTGAAGCTTTCTTT. It is translated as CASSEGRPRMNTEAFF. The full variable domain, with the rest looked up from reference TRBV2 and TRBJ1-1, is EPEVTQTPSHQVTQMGQEVILRCVPISNHLYFYWYRQILGQKVEFLVSFYNNEISEKSEIFDDQFSVERPDGSNFTLKIRSTKLEDSAMYFCASSEGRPRMNTEAFFGQGTRLTVV.

The chain recombines TRBV12-3 or TRBV12-4 with TRBJ2-5; D ambiguous. The CDR3 loop spans 14 amino acids. Trimming pared 1 base from V and 2 bases from J, leaving 8 bases between. CDR3 in amino acids: CASSLVDQQETQYF. The CDR3 region has the DNA TGTGCCAGCAGTTTAGTGGACCAACAAGAGACCCAGTACTTC.

CDR3 region: CASSAPRMAGVYNEQFF. DNA of the CDR3: TGTGCCAGCAGCGCCCCCCGGATGGCGGGGGTCTACAATGAGCAGTTCTTC. V and J are TRBV9 and TRBJ2-1; 7 bases are shared with TRBD2. CDR1 and CDR2 from the germline V gene are SGDLS and YYNGEE. The CDR3 is 17 residues long. J lost 3 bases, V lost 3 bases, and 12 bases had no gene match.

The V call is TRBV2, the J call TRBJ2-7; D perhaps matches TRBD1 (6 bases). The CDR3 contains 12 residues. Germline CDR1 reads SNHLY; CDR2 reads FYNNEI. This chain's CDR3 is CTTQGSLDEQYF. CDR3 bases: TGTACCACACAGGGATCATTGGACGAGCAGTACTTC.

The DNA of the CDR3 is TGTGCCAGCAGCTTACGGTCGTTCGGCTACACCTTC. Residues: CASSLRSFGYTF. The chain has TRBV7-9 and TRBJ1-2, with D hard to call. The V end was cut by 2 bases, the J end by 8 bases, with 9 bases between. CDR3 length equals 12 residues. CDR1 and CDR2 (germline): SEHNR, FQNEAQ (reference sequence).

To note about this clonotype: This sequence may be a read error, since a much larger clone differs from it by one base. The rearrangement uses TRBV4-1 and TRBJ2-7; D is perhaps TRBD1 or TRBD2 (5 bases each). The CDR3 is 17 amino acids. Germline-derived CDR1 and CDR2 are MGHRA and YSYEKL. Trimming took 7 bases from V and 5 from J, leaving 27 bases between them. The CDR3 reads CASTPKGWVSEGHEQYF. For the CDR3, the DNA is TGCGCCAGCACCCCCAAGGGGTGGGTATCCGAGGGCCACGAGCAGTACTTC.

Remarks on this clonotype: One end of the junction fails to match germline, which may point to a read error. The V gene is TRBV7-3, the J gene TRBJ2-6; D not certain. The CDR3 has 14 amino acids. From germline, CDR1 is SGHTA and CDR2 FQGTGA. Written as DNA, the CDR3 is TGTGCCAGCAGCTTAGGCTCTGGGACCAACGTCCTGACTTTC. It encodes CASSLGSGTNVLTF.

J is TRBJ1-6 and V is TRBV9, with D unclear. CDR1 SGDLS and CDR2 YYNGEE come from the germline V gene. Trimming shortened V by 0 bases and J by 0 bases, and 7 bases separated the two germline ends. The CDR3 is 16 amino acids. The CDR3 here is CASSVAASSYNSPLHF. CDR3 bases: TGTGCCAGCAGCGTAGCCGCCAGCTCCTATAATTCACCCCTCCACTTT.

CDR3 amino acids: CASSAIHTGNYGYTF. The CDR3 nucleotides read TGTGCCAGCAGTGCCATCCATACAGGAAACTATGGCTACACCTTC. V gene TRBV27 combines with J gene TRBJ1-2, with D tentatively TRBD1 (5 bases). Germline loops: CDR1 MNHEY, CDR2 SMNVEV (reference sequence). Trimming took 5 bases from V and 2 from J, leaving 15 bases between them. The CDR3 is 15 amino acids.

V gene TRBV7-8 combines with J gene TRBJ1-1; the D is unclear. CDR1 is SGHVS and CDR2 is FQNEAQ in the germline V gene. This CDR3 has 16 amino acids. With 1 base removed from V and 1 base from J, the gap between germline ends came to 13 bases. The CDR3 loop is CASSLDPGGSNTEAFF. CDR3 sequence (DNA): TGTGCCAGCAGCTTAGATCCGGGAGGGTCGAACACTGAAGCTTTCTTT.

The rearrangement links TRBV20-1 to TRBJ2-1; the match to TRBD2 covers 7 bases. J was trimmed by 4 bases and V by 8 bases; bases with no gene match: 11. The V gene's germline CDR1 is DFQATT and CDR2 SNEGSKA (reference sequence). This CDR3 has 14 residues. DNA of the CDR3: TGCAGTACTTTCAACGGGGAGGGGTACAATGAGCAGTTCTTC. Encoded protein: CSTFNGEGYNEQFF.

This clonotype has just a few counts. The gene calls are TRBV3-1 and TRBJ2-5; D call uncertain. CDR1 is LGHDT, CDR2 YNNKEL, per germline (reference sequence). The CDR3 sequence is 13 residues long. The V gene lost 0 bases and the J gene lost 5 bases, with 7 bases spanning the gap. The chain's CDR3 is CASSQESWETQYF. The CDR3 region has the DNA TGTGCCAGCAGCCAAGAGTCTTGGGAGACCCAGTACTTC.